This TCR beta chain was captured in a study of T cell responses to AZD1222 COVID-19 vaccine. Findings of the study overall: Receipt of two AZD1222 doses was followed by a rise in Spike-specific TCR breadth and depth. A reported finding is that nearly half of spike-specific TCRs target unmutated variant regions. Across spike, vaccine-associated CD4 TCRs were found, dominant at 160-218 and 743-854.

The protocol was immunoSEQ multiplex PCR, while the TCRdb copy is restricted to in-frame clones and leaves out a portion. The table has 150,000 to 200,000 clones, 92% seen once. With 7 bases removed from V and 1 base from J, the gap between germline ends came to 14 bases. Germline V CDR1 and CDR2: SGHRS, YFSETQ. This CDR3 region has 14 residues. Concerning this clone itself: The antigen is undetermined.

Recipients boosted at about 4 weeks or about 12 weeks are pooled. The sample consisted of peripheral blood, taken 28 days after the second AZD1222 dose. This chain links TRBV5-1 with TRBJ1-1; D is ambiguous. This sequence originates from an adult who received the AZD1222 COVID-19 vaccine. The CDR3 sequence: CASRRGAPNTEAFF. The CDR3 nucleotides are TGCGCCAGCCGAAGAGGAGCCCCGAACACTGAAGCTTTCTTT.